One sample yielded the 23 T cell receptor beta chains listed below, sequenced in a study of shared clonotypes between healthy human individuals. Repertoires were generated with immunoSEQ multiplex PCR, while TCRdb's copy carries only in-frame clones and drops some. The sample has fewer than 1.4 million clones; approximately 78% are singletons. The sample comprised memory CD4+ T cells from PBMCs. The subset is: CD45RA-negative fraction. Every receptor here comes from a man aged 18 to 35 in good health. Some clones in this sample may be carry-over from other donors' samples.

This chain joins TRBV5-1 and TRBJ2-2; D might be TRBD1 or TRBD2, each matching 6 bases. The V gene lost 4 bases and the J gene lost 6 bases, with 13 bases spanning the gap. CDR1 and CDR2 from the germline V gene are SGHRS and YFSETQ. This CDR3 is 14 amino acids long. CDR3 sequence reads: CASSPEEGAGELFF. CDR3 nucleotide sequence: TGCGCCAGCAGCCCCGAGGAGGGGGCCGGGGAGCTGTTTTTT. Based on the CDR3 plus reference TRBV5-1 and TRBJ2-2, the full variable domain is KAGVTQTPRYLIKTRGQQVTLSCSPISGHRSVSWYQQTPGQGLQFLFEYFSETQRNKGNFPGRFSGRQFSNSRSEMNVSTLELGDSALYLCASSPEEGAGELFFGEGSRLTVL.

This clone was found many times. Other DNA sequences within the sample encode an identical CDR3. This chain connects TRBV30 to TRBJ2-5; unclear D gene. Looked up from germline, CDR1 is GTSNPN and CDR2 is SVGIG (reference sequence). V lost 0 bases and J lost 3, with 8 bases in between. The CDR3 loop spans 13 amino acids. The CDR3 bases are TGTGCCTGGAGTGTAAAGGCGGAAGAGACCCAGTACTTC. Its translation is CAWSVKAEETQYF. The full variable domain, rest sourced from reference TRBV30 and TRBJ2-5, is SQTIHQWPATLVQPVGSPLSLECTVEGTSNPNLYWYRQAAGRGLQLLFYSVGIGQISSEVPQNLSASRPQDRQFILSSKKLLLSDSGFYLCAWSVKAEETQYFGPGTRLLVL.

The gene calls are TRBV5-8 and TRBJ2-3; tentative D call: TRBD2 (6 bases). This CDR3 is 16 amino acids long. V lost 4 bases, J lost 4 bases, and 19 bases lay in between. CDR1 and CDR2 (germline): SGHTS, YDEGEE. The CDR3 reads CASSLTGGARSDTQYF. The CDR3 DNA reads TGTGCCAGCAGCCTGACCGGAGGGGCCAGGTCAGATACGCAGTATTTT.

V and J are TRBV29-1 and TRBJ1-2; D uncertain. CDR1 is SQVTM and CDR2 is ANQGSEA in the germline V gene. V was clipped by 5 bases and J by 0 bases, with 10 bases between them. The CDR3 spans 13 residues. The CDR3 region is CSVRSVANYGYTF. CDR3 nucleotides: TGCAGCGTTCGTTCGGTAGCTAACTATGGCTACACCTTC.

This clone was recorded a few times. The chain has TRBV4-1 and TRBJ2-5; 13 nucleotides agree with TRBD2. The CDR3 totals 16 residues. V trimming: 1 base; J trimming: 3 bases; junction bases outside the gene matches: 2. Germline loops: CDR1 MGHRA, CDR2 YSYEKL. The CDR3 loop is CASSQGGLAGEETQYF. The CDR3, as DNA: TGCGCCAGCAGCCAAGGCGGACTAGCGGGAGAAGAGACCCAGTACTTC.

The rearrangement joins TRBV5-4 to TRBJ2-1; TRBD1 agrees at 9 bases. The trim removed 4 bases at V and 3 bases at J, leaving 5 bases unmatched. Looked up from germline, CDR1 is SGHNT and CDR2 is YYREEE (reference sequence). The CDR3 has 15 residues. CDR3 amino acids: CASSRGQGLYNEQFF. DNA for the CDR3: TGTGCCAGCAGCCGGGGACAGGGACTCTACAATGAGCAGTTCTTC.

The J gene is TRBJ2-1, the V gene TRBV5-1; D tentatively reads TRBD1 or TRBD2 (6 bases each). Looked up from germline, CDR1 is SGHRS and CDR2 is YFSETQ. The CDR3 runs to 13 residues. V was pared by 5 bases and J by 6 bases, with 12 bases between. Here the CDR3 reads CASRRDIFNEQFF. CDR3 DNA: TGCGCCAGCAGGCGGGACATTTTCAATGAGCAGTTCTTC.

This chain uses TRBV9 with TRBJ2-7; possibly TRBD2 for D (7 bases). V was cut by 4 bases and J by 2 bases, with 16 bases left in between. Germline values: CDR1 SGDLS, CDR2 YYNGEE. The CDR3 is 15 residues long. The chain's CDR3 is CASSLRGGATYEQYF. In DNA, the CDR3 is TGTGCCAGCAGCCTGAGGGGGGGAGCTACCTACGAGCAGTACTTC.

This clone occurred a few times. The chain carries TRBV20-1 and TRBJ2-3; no firm D call. Germline V lookup: CDR1 DFQATT, CDR2 SNEGSKA (reference sequence). The CDR3 runs to 11 residues. V dropped 2 bases and J dropped 6 bases, with 6 bases sitting between them. CDR3 in amino acids: CSARSWDTQYF. The CDR3 nucleotides are TGCAGTGCTAGAAGTTGGGATACGCAGTATTTT.

In the case of this clone: Other DNA sequences in this specimen translate into the identical CDR3. The chain employs TRBV5-4 and TRBJ2-3, with 9 bases matching TRBD1. The CDR3 covers 14 residues. Trimming at V came to 5 bases and at J to 5 bases, leaving 6 bases not matched to a gene. The germline V gene encodes CDR1 SGHNT and CDR2 YYREEE (reference sequence). The DNA of the CDR3 is TGTGCCAGCAGTCCGACAGGGGGTTTAGATACGCAGTATTTT. Protein sequence: CASSPTGGLDTQYF.

The CDR3 nucleotides are TGTGCCAGCAGTCCAGAGGGGGAAGCGTACGACGAGCAGTACTTC. Its protein product is CASSPEGEAYDEQYF. The J gene is TRBJ2-5, the V gene TRBV28, with a weak D call TRBD1 (6 bases). Matching the DNA end better, TRBJ2-7 makes the J call doubtful. The CDR3 consists of 15 residues. The V gene's germline CDR1 is MDHEN and CDR2 SYDVKM.

The rearrangement uses TRBV7-3 and TRBJ2-3, with 10 positions matching TRBD2. From germline, CDR1 is SGHTA and CDR2 FQGTGA. This CDR3 spans 17 amino acids. J was trimmed by 0 bases and V by 4 bases; bases with no gene match: 7. The CDR3 sequence is CASSSLPTSGSTDTQYF. The CDR3 DNA reads as TGTGCCAGCAGCTCACTCCCGACTAGCGGGAGCACAGATACGCAGTATTTT.

This chain links TRBV27 with TRBJ2-3; D unclear. Germline lookup yields CDR1 MNHEY and CDR2 SMNVEV (reference sequence). Trimming left V 2 bases short and J 5 bases short, with 14 bases between. The CDR3 sequence is 15 residues long. The CDR3 DNA follows: TGTGCCAGCAGTTTAAGATTTGGGGTTGAAGATACGCAGTATTTT. It translates to CASSLRFGVEDTQYF.

This sequence joins TRBV12-5 and TRBJ2-3, with a tentative D call TRBD1 (5 bases). From germline, CDR1 is LGHNT and CDR2 FRNRAP. The V and J ends lost 5 bases and 8 bases respectively, with 17 bases between them. The length of the CDR3 is 14 residues. The CDR3 is CASGTDKRSGTQYF. CDR3 DNA: TGTGCTAGTGGTACGGACAAGAGGTCTGGTACGCAGTATTTT.

The chain has TRBV30 and TRBJ2-3; D is uncertain. The CDR3 sequence is 14 residues long. V lost 4 bases, J lost 2 bases, and 13 bases lay in between. Germline V gene lookup returns CDR1 GTSNPN and CDR2 SVGIG (reference sequence). As DNA, the CDR3 is TGTGCCTGGATCGGTAGCACAAACACAGATACGCAGTATTTT. Residues: CAWIGSTNTDTQYF.

The sample holds one count of this clone. This could be a read error, since a much larger clone is one nucleotide away. Other DNA sequences of this sample code for an identical CDR3. The J gene is TRBJ1-3, the V gene TRBV9; D is unresolved. Germline V gene data show CDR1 as SGDLS and CDR2 as YYNGEE. V lost 0 bases and J 0 bases, leaving 4 bases between the germline ends. This CDR3 has 14 amino acids. CDR3 nucleotide sequence: TGTGCCAGCAGCGTAGCCACCTCTGGAAACACCATATATTTT. Amino acid sequence: CASSVATSGNTIYF.

This chain uses TRBV4-2 with TRBJ1-1; perhaps TRBD1 as D (5 bases). This CDR3 has 16 amino acids. V gave up 5 bases and J gave up 2 bases, with 18 bases separating them. The germline CDR1 and CDR2 sequences are LGHNA and YNFKEQ. The DNA for the CDR3 is TGTGCCAGCAGCTTGGAGCTGGGGGAAGTAAACACTGAAGCTTTCTTT. Its protein product is CASSLELGEVNTEAFF.

The chain couples TRBV28 to TRBJ1-2, with TRBD1 identical over 10 bases. CDR3 length: 14 amino acids. With 3 bases clipped from V and 4 bases from J, the junction kept 2 bases outside the gene matches. The germline gives CDR1 MDHEN, CDR2 SYDVKM. As DNA, the CDR3 is TGTGCCAGCAGTTTCCGGGACAGGGGCTATGGCTACACCTTC. Protein product: CASSFRDRGYGYTF.

The V gene is TRBV4-2, the J gene TRBJ2-7; 9 bases match TRBD2. CDR1 and CDR2 (germline): LGHNA, YNFKEQ. The CDR3 contains 15 residues. V dropped 1 base and J dropped 2; count of bases not matched to a gene: 3. The CDR3, as DNA: TGTGCCAGCAGCCAAGGCCCTAGCGGGGCCTACGAGCAGTACTTC. Translation gives CASSQGPSGAYEQYF.

This chain links TRBV18 with TRBJ1-3; no definite D call. Germline V gene data show CDR1 as KGHSH and CDR2 as LQKENI. The V end was cut by 0 bases, the J end by 4 bases, with 13 bases between. This CDR3 contains 16 residues. The CDR3 spells CASSPPGRGGGNTIYF. DNA of the CDR3: TGTGCCAGCTCACCACCCGGACGCGGAGGAGGAAACACCATATATTTT.

The rearrangement uses TRBV5-1 and TRBJ2-5; maybe TRBD2 (6 bases). Germline loops: CDR1 SGHRS, CDR2 YFSETQ. V dropped 4 bases and J dropped 5 bases, with 12 bases sitting between them. The CDR3 loop spans 13 amino acids. Written as DNA, the CDR3 is TGCGCCAGCAGCACGGGAGCTCGGGAGACCCAGTACTTC. It translates to CASSTGARETQYF.

The rearrangement uses TRBV27 and TRBJ1-2; the match to TRBD1 covers 7 bases. Germline CDR1 is MNHEY and CDR2 is SMNVEV (reference sequence). J was trimmed by 2 bases and V by 6 bases; bases with no gene match: 9. This CDR3 is 15 amino acids long. In DNA, the CDR3 is TGTGCCAGCAGCCGACAGGGAACTTTAAACTATGGCTACACCTTC. The encoded protein is CASSRQGTLNYGYTF.

This clone was seen a few times. V usage is TRBV19 and J usage is TRBJ1-2; D call uncertain. CDR1 and CDR2 from the germline V gene are LNHDA and SQIVND (reference sequence). Deletions cut 6 bases from V and 1 base from J, with 18 bases between. This CDR3 is built from 16 residues. In nucleotides, the CDR3 is TGTGCCAGTAGAGGCGGCAGCCCTTCCCTTAACTATGGCTACACCTTC. Protein sequence: CASRGGSPSLNYGYTF.